The 19 T cell receptor beta chains below were found in one sample sequenced in a study of cytomegalovirus exposure and HLA in healthy donors. Primers: 60 Vbeta forward and 13 Jbeta reverse. Only in-frame clones appear in the TCRdb table, and some are missing; sequencing was by immunoSEQ multiplex PCR. The table lists fewer than 200,000 clones, less than 85% of them singletons, with about 4.5% in the top ten. The sequenced material came from PBMCs. The receptor source for this set is a man aged 40-49 years in good health and CMV-seronegative.

The chain uses TRBV30 and TRBJ2-1, with a weak D call TRBD1 (5 bases). Germline V gives CDR1 GTSNPN, CDR2 SVGIG (reference sequence). Between the trimmed V and J ends, which lost 1 base and 9 bases, there was a span of 13 bases. CDR3 length: 13 amino acids. CDR3 nucleotides: TGTGCCTGGAGTGGGGGCTATGACGGTGAGCAGTTCTTC. It translates to CAWSGGYDGEQFF.

CDR3 amino acids: CASSLTTGVYEQYF. CDR3 DNA: TGTGCCAGCAGTTTAACGACAGGGGTTTACGAGCAGTACTTC. V is TRBV28 and J is TRBJ2-7; 8 positions agree with TRBD1. V was clipped by 2 bases and J by 4 bases; unmatched bases: 4. CDR3 length: 14 amino acids. CDR1 and CDR2 from the germline V gene are MDHEN and SYDVKM. The full variable domain, completed using reference TRBV28 and TRBJ2-7, is DVKVTQSSRYLVKRTGEKVFLECVQDMDHENMFWYRQDPGLGLRLIYFSYDVKMKEKGDIPEGYSVSREKKERFSLILESASTNQTSMYLCASSLTTGVYEQYFGPGTRLTVT.

This rearrangement joins TRBV27 to TRBJ2-7, with a weak D call TRBD1 (6 bases). Trimming shortened V by 3 bases and J by 1 base, and 10 bases separated the two germline ends. Germline V lookup: CDR1 MNHEY, CDR2 SMNVEV (reference sequence). This CDR3 has 14 amino acids. CDR3 in DNA: TGTGCCAGCAGTTTGGGGGCAGGTTCCTACGAGCAGTACTTC. Its translation is CASSLGAGSYEQYF.

Only a few counts were recorded for this clone. The rearrangement links TRBV10-3 to TRBJ2-3, with 12 bases matching TRBD2. In germline, CDR1 is ENHRY, CDR2 SYGVKD. CDR3 size: 17 residues. J gave up 0 bases and V 6 bases, and 7 bases lay outside the gene matches. DNA of the CDR3: TGTGCCATCAGCTCACTAGCGGGGGGTACTAGCACAGATACGCAGTATTTT. Its translation is CAISSLAGGTSTDTQYF.

For the CDR3, the DNA is TGTGCCAGCAACTACCAGACAGTCATGAATGAGCAGTTCTTC. Its translation: CASNYQTVMNEQFF. The V call is TRBV7-9, the J call TRBJ2-1, with a possible D match to TRBD1 (5 bases). The CDR3 has 14 amino acids. V lost 7 bases and J 7 bases, leaving 17 bases between the germline ends. Germline values: CDR1 SEHNR, CDR2 FQNEAQ (reference sequence).

The V call is TRBV6-5, the J call TRBJ2-2, with D uncertain. The germline gives CDR1 MNHEY, CDR2 SVGAGI. V dropped 6 bases and J dropped 3 bases, with 5 bases sitting between them. The CDR3 consists of 12 residues. CDR3 DNA sequence: TGTGCCAGCAGCCCGTACACCGGGGAGCTGTTTTTT. Translated: CASSPYTGELFF.

V gene TRBV4-1 combines with J gene TRBJ2-3; D possibly corresponds to TRBD2 (5 bases). CDR1 is MGHRA, CDR2 YSYEKL, per germline. The V gene lost 3 bases and the J gene lost 5 bases, with 12 bases spanning the gap. This CDR3 contains 14 residues. The CDR3 coding sequence is TGCGCCAGCAGCCATGAGGGTGTAGGAGATACGCAGTATTTT. Translating gives CASSHEGVGDTQYF.

The CDR3 DNA is TGTGCCAGCAAGGGGGCGGCAAATGAGCAGTTCTTC. Translated, it gives CASKGAANEQFF. The gene calls are TRBV7-3 and TRBJ2-1, with TRBD1 matching over 7 bases. After removal of 7 bases from V and 7 bases from J, the junction contained 4 bases not matched to a gene. The germline V gene encodes CDR1 SGHTA and CDR2 FQGTGA. This CDR3 is 12 amino acids long.

V is TRBV7-2 and J is TRBJ1-1; D remains ambiguous. Germline V lookup: CDR1 SGHTA, CDR2 FQGNSA. Trimming took off 0 bases at V and 8 bases at J, with 10 bases between the two ends. This CDR3 contains 13 residues. Written as DNA, the CDR3 is TGTGCCAGCAGCTTAGCGCGGTCAGCAGAAGCTTTCTTT. Translation gives CASSLARSAEAFF.

The chain's CDR3 is CASKPGGGTEAFF. The CDR3 DNA reads as TGTGCCAGCAAACCAGGGGGCGGGACTGAAGCTTTCTTT. This chain connects TRBV28 to TRBJ1-1; 8 bases are shared with TRBD1. Germline loops: CDR1 MDHEN, CDR2 SYDVKM. The CDR3 is 13 residues long. The junction had 6 bases not matched to a gene; V was cut back by 7 bases and J by 5 bases.

This rearrangement joins TRBV5-1 to TRBJ2-7, with D unclear. The ends were cut back, 1 base at V and 0 bases at J, with 5 bases in the middle. Looked up from germline, CDR1 is SGHRS and CDR2 is YFSETQ. CDR3 length: 13 amino acids. The CDR3 reads CASSLSSSYEQYF. CDR3 nucleotide sequence: TGCGCCAGCAGCTTGTCCAGCTCCTACGAGCAGTACTTC.

The chain uses TRBV4-3 and TRBJ1-1, with TRBD1 matching 9 bases. The CDR3 spans 15 residues. Trimming cost V 0 bases and J 5 bases; bases outside gene matches: 4. Looked up from germline, CDR1 is LGHNA and CDR2 is YSLEER. The CDR3 DNA is TGCGCCAGCAGCCAAGATACAGGGGGCATAACTGAAGCTTTCTTT. It yields the protein CASSQDTGGITEAFF.

The count of this clone is one. This chain's CDR3 is CASSPPGGNSGQAFF. CDR3 DNA sequence: TGTGCCAGTAGTCCCCCGGGGGGGAATAGCGGTCAAGCTTTCTTT. The V gene is TRBV19, the J gene TRBJ1-1, with D possibly TRBD1 on 5 matching bases. The V gene's germline CDR1 is LNHDA and CDR2 SQIVND (reference sequence). V was pared by 5 bases and J by 9 bases, with 22 bases between. This CDR3 comprises 15 residues.

CDR3 region: CASSIGGQGGTDTQYF. The DNA of the CDR3 is TGTGCCAGTAGTATAGGAGGACAGGGGGGGACAGATACGCAGTATTTT. The rearrangement uses TRBV19 and TRBJ2-3; TRBD1 matches at 10 bases. This CDR3 comprises 16 residues. Germline V lookup: CDR1 LNHDA, CDR2 SQIVND (reference sequence). Trimming took 1 base from V and 3 from J; bases not matched to a gene: 4.

This sequence joins TRBV4-3 and TRBJ2-1; TRBD1 agrees at 9 bases. The CDR3 extends over 17 amino acids. Germline CDR1 and CDR2: LGHNA and YSLEER. With 1 base clipped from V and 8 bases from J, the junction kept 12 bases outside the gene matches. CDR3 region: CASSQAFGTGNFYEQFF. For the CDR3, the DNA is TGCGCCAGCAGCCAAGCGTTCGGGACAGGGAATTTCTATGAGCAGTTCTTC.

The V call is TRBV4-1, the J call TRBJ1-2; tentatively, D is TRBD1 (5 bases). CDR3 size: 16 residues. Between the trimmed V and J ends, which lost 4 bases and 0 bases, there was a span of 15 bases. CDR1 is MGHRA, CDR2 YSYEKL, per germline. The CDR3, as DNA: TGCGCCAGCAGCCTTCATCCGGCAGGGCCTAACTATGGCTACACCTTC. Protein: CASSLHPAGPNYGYTF.

V usage is TRBV6-4 and J usage is TRBJ2-2; 10 nucleotides align to TRBD2. The CDR3 sequence is 17 residues long. Germline V gives CDR1 MRHNA, CDR2 SNTAGT. V was clipped by 7 bases and J by 2 bases; unmatched bases: 10. The CDR3 nucleotides read TGTGCCAGCAAACCACTAGCGGGGACAACCAACACCGGGGAGCTGTTTTTT. Its translation: CASKPLAGTTNTGELFF.

The V call is TRBV29-1, the J call TRBJ1-1; D not resolved. With 6 bases removed from V and 0 bases from J, the gap between germline ends came to 11 bases. The CDR3 has 13 residues. Germline loops: CDR1 SQVTM, CDR2 ANQGSEA. The CDR3 loop reads CSVEDDMNTEAFF. DNA of the CDR3: TGCAGCGTGGAGGACGACATGAACACTGAAGCTTTCTTT.

The chain recombines TRBV27 with TRBJ1-1, with D uncertain. Germline values: CDR1 MNHEY, CDR2 SMNVEV (reference sequence). Trimming shortened V by 7 bases and J by 1 base, and 13 bases separated the two germline ends. The CDR3 spans 14 residues. CDR3: CASIGRSQNTEAFF. CDR3 bases: TGTGCCAGCATTGGGAGGAGCCAGAACACTGAAGCTTTCTTT.